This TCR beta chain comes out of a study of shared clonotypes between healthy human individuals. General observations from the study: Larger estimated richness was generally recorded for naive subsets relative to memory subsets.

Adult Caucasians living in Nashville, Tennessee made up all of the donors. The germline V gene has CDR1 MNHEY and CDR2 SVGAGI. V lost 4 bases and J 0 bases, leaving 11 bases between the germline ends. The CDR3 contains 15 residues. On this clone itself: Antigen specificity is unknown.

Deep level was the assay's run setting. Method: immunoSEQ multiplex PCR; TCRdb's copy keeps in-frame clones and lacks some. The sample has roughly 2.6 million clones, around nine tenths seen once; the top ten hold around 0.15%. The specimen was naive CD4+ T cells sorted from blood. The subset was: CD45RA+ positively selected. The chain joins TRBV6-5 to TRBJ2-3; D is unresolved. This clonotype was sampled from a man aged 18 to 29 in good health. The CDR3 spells CASSSMRPSTDTQYF. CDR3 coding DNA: TGTGCCAGCAGTTCGATGAGGCCTAGCACAGATACGCAGTATTTT.